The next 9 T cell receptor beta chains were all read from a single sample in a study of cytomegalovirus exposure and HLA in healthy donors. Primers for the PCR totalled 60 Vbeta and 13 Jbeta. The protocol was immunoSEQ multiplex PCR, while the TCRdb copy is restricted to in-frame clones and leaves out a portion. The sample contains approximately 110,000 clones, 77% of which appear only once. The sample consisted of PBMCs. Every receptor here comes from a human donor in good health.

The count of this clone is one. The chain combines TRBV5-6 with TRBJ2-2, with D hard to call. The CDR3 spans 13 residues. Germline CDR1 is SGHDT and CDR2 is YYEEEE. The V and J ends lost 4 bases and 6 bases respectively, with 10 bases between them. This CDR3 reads CASSTDLSGELFF. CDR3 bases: TGTGCCAGCAGCACCGATCTATCCGGGGAGCTGTTTTTT.

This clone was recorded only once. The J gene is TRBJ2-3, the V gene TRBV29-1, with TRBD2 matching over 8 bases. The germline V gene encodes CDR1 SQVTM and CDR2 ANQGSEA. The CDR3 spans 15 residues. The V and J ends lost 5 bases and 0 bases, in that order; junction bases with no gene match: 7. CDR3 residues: CSVNRASGSTDTQYF. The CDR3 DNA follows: TGCAGCGTTAACCGGGCTAGCGGGAGCACAGATACGCAGTATTTT.

The CDR3, as DNA: TGTGCCAGCAGTGAAGGGAGGCTAGCGGGAGGCTACGAGCAGTACTTC. It encodes CASSEGRLAGGYEQYF. The chain carries TRBV2 and TRBJ2-7; 11 bases match TRBD2. The V and J ends lost 1 base and 3 bases, in that order; junction bases with no gene match: 5. Germline V gene data show CDR1 as SNHLY and CDR2 as FYNNEI. This CDR3 is built from 16 residues.

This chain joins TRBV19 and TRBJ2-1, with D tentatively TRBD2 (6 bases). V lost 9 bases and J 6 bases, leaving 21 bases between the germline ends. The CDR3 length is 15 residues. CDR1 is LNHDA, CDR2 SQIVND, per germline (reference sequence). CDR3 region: CASRLAGLSLNEQFF. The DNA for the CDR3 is TGTGCCAGCCGTTTGGCGGGACTTTCCCTCAATGAGCAGTTCTTC.

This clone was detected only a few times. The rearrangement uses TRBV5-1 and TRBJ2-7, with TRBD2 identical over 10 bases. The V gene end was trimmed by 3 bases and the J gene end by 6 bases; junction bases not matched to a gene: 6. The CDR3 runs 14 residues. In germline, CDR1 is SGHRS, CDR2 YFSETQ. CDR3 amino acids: CASSYLAGVGEQYF. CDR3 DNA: TGCGCCAGCAGCTACCTAGCGGGAGTGGGCGAGCAGTACTTC.

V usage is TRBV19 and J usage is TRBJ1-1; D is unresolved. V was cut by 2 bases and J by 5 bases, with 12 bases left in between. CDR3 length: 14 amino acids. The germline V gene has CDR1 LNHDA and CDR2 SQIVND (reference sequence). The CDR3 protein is CASSISRGMTEAFF. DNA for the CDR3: TGTGCCAGTAGTATATCTCGGGGTATGACTGAAGCTTTCTTT. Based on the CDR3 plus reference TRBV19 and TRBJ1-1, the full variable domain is DGGITQSPKYLFRKEGQNVTLSCEQNLNHDAMYWYRQDPGQGLRLIYYSQIVNDFQKGDIAEGYSVSREKKESFPLTVTSAQKNPTAFYLCASSISRGMTEAFFGQGTRLTVV.

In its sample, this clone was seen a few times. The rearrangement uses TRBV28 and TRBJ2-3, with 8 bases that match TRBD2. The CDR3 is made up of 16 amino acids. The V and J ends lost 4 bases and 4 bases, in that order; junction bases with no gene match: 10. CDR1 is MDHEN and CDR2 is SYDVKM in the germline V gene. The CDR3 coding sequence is TGTGCCAGCAGTTCCTACGAGCGGGAGCTGTCAGATACGCAGTATTTT. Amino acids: CASSSYERELSDTQYF.

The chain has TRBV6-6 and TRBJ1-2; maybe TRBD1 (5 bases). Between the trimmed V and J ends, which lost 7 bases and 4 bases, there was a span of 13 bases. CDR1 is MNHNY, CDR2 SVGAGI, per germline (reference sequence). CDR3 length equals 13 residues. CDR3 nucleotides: TGTGCCAGCATGGTGCCTCAGGGCTATGGCTACACCTTC. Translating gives CASMVPQGYGYTF.

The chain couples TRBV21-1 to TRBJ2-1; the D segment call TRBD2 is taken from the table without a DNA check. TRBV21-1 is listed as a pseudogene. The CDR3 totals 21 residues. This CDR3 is CASSKRLPGLKGLAETNEQFF. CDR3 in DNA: TGTGCCAGCAGCAAACGGTTACCGGGACTGAAGGGACTAGCGGAAACCAATGAGCAGTTCTTC.